These T cell receptor beta chains were read from a single sample in a study of T cells in localized non-small cell lung cancer. Clones were sequenced by immunoSEQ multiplex PCR, and TCRdb holds only the in-frame ones, with some missing. This table has roughly 64,000 clones, roughly 76% appearing once. This material consisted of PBMCs, taken before any cancer treatment. These receptors were obtained from a man between 40 and 69 years old with stage II lung adenocarcinoma. Both conserved end residues are trimmed from each CDR3.

CDR3: ASSQDRMGNTEAF; V: TRBV4-3; J: TRBJ1-1
CDR3: ASSLKGLAATSATNEKLF; V: TRBV4-2; J: TRBJ1-4
CDR3: ASSPRSPGNEQF; V: TRBV5-4; J: TRBJ2-1
CDR3: ASSLRSSLLSTDTQY; V: TRBV7-3; J: TRBJ2-3
CDR3: SVLRDNSGNTIY; V: TRBV29-1; J: TRBJ1-3
CDR3: ASSLASGLLNTIY; V: TRBV7-9; J: TRBJ1-3
CDR3: ASSASQGAAGYT; V: TRBV25-1; J: TRBJ1-2
CDR3: ASSSPRYSVDGYT; V: TRBV7-9; J: TRBJ1-2
CDR3: ARSLHEQF; V: TRBV5-3; J: TRBJ2-1
CDR3: ASSIGTSSNEQF; V: TRBV5-1; J: TRBJ2-1
CDR3: ASSYSGGRGDGYT; V: TRBV6-6; J: TRBJ1-2
CDR3: ATSRGLAGTGETQY; V: TRBV15; J: TRBJ2-5
CDR3: AWTSPGSSPLH; V: TRBV30; J: TRBJ1-6
CDR3: ASSDPGTAYNEQF; V: TRBV6-5; J: TRBJ2-1
CDR3: ASSDRDRTNTGELF; V: TRBV9; J: TRBJ2-2
CDR3: ATSIWTGGGMGEAF; V: TRBV15; J: TRBJ1-1
CDR3: ASWATSVEQF; V: TRBV6-5; J: TRBJ2-1
CDR3: ATSRATGGPQF; V: TRBV15; J: TRBJ2-1
CDR3: AWKVANVLT; V: TRBV30; J: TRBJ2-6
CDR3: ASSLGLDTDTQY; V: TRBV7-3; J: TRBJ2-3
CDR3: ASRNGPTGEKSGANVLT; V: TRBV18; J: TRBJ2-6
CDR3: ASSLGVTGNTGELF; V: TRBV7-8; J: TRBJ2-2
CDR3: ASSPRQGDTEAF; V: TRBV18; J: TRBJ1-1
CDR3: ASSESPGYEQY; V: TRBV10-2; J: TRBJ2-7
CDR3: ASSLMGVSSSYEQY; V: TRBV7-2; J: TRBJ2-7
CDR3: ASWPGTGGSYGYT; V: TRBV5-1; J: TRBJ1-2
CDR3: ASSNSGRSYNEQF; V: TRBV28; J: TRBJ2-1
CDR3: ASSQDRPGRDTIY; V: TRBV4-3; J: TRBJ1-3
CDR3: ASRNSPIVQY; V: TRBV2; J: TRBJ2-4
CDR3: ASSLRVLAKNIQY; V: TRBV7-2; J: TRBJ2-4
CDR3: ASSLDGKGSQH; V: TRBV5-1; J: TRBJ1-5
CDR3: SVAYVGDEQF; V: TRBV29-1; J: TRBJ2-1